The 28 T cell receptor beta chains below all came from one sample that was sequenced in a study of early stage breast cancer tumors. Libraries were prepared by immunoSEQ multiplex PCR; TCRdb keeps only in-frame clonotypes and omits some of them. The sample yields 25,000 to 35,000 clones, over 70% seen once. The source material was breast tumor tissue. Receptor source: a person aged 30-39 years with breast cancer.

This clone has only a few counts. In DNA form, the CDR3 reads TGCGCCAGCAGCCAGAGGGCTTCCTCCTCGGATGTCACCGGGGAGCTGTTTTTT. Its protein product is CASSQRASSSDVTGELFF. This rearrangement joins TRBV4-3 to TRBJ2-2; D might be TRBD2 (5 bases). This CDR3 is 18 amino acids long. Trimming shortened V by 3 bases and J by 4 bases, and 21 bases separated the two germline ends. Germline values: CDR1 LGHNA, CDR2 YSLEER.

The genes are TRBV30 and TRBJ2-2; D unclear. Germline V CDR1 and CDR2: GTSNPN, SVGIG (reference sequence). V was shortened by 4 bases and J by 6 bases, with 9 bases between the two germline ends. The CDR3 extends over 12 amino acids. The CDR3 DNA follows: TGTGCCTGGACTTTTAGTCCCGGGGAGCTGTTTTTT. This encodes CAWTFSPGELFF. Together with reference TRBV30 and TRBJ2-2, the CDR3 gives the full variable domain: SQTIHQWPATLVQPVGSPLSLECTVEGTSNPNLYWYRQAAGRGLQLLFYSVGIGQISSEVPQNLSASRPQDRQFILSSKKLLLSDSGFYLCAWTFSPGELFFGEGSRLTVL.

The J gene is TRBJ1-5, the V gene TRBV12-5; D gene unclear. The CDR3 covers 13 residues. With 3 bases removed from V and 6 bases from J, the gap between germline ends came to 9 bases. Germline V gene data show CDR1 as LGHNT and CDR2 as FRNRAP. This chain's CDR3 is CASGLEEGQPQHF. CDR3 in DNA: TGTGCTAGTGGTTTAGAGGAGGGTCAGCCCCAGCATTTT. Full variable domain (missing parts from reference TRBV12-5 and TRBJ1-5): DARVTQTPRHKVTEMGQEVTMRCQPILGHNTVFWYRQTMMQGLELLAYFRNRAPLDDSGMPKDRFSAEMPDATLATLKIQPSEPRDSAVYFCASGLEEGQPQHFGDGTRLSIL.

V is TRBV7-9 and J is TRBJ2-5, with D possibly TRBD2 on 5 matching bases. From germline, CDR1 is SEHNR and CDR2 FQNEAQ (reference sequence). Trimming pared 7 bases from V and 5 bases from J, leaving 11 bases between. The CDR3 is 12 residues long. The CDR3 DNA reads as TGTGCCAGCACCGACCGCGGGGAGACCCAGTACTTC. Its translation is CASTDRGETQYF.

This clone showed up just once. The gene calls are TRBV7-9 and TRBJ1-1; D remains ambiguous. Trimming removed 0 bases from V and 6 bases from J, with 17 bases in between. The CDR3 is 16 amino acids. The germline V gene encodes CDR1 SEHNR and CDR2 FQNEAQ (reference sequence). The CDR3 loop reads CASSLARPMFRAEAFF. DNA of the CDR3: TGTGCCAGCAGCTTAGCGCGCCCCATGTTCAGAGCTGAAGCTTTCTTT.

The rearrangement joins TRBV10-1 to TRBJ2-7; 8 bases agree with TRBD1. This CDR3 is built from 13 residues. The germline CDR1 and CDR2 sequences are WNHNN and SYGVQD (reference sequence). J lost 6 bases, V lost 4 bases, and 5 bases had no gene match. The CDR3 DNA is TGCGCCAGCAGTGTACAGGGGGGAGGCGAGCAGTACTTC. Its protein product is CASSVQGGGEQYF.

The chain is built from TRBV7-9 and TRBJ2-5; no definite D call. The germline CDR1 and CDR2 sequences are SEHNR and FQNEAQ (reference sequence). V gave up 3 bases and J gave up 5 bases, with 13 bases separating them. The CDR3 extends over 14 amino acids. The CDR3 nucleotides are TGTGCCAGCAGCTTGCCCCAGATTCATGAGACCCAGTACTTC. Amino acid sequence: CASSLPQIHETQYF.

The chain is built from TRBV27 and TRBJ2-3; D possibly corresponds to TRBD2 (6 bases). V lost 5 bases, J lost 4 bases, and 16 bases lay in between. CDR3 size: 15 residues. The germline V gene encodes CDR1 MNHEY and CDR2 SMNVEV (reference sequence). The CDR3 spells CASSPGTFIPDTQYF. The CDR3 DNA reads TGTGCCAGCAGTCCCGGGACTTTTATCCCAGATACGCAGTATTTT.

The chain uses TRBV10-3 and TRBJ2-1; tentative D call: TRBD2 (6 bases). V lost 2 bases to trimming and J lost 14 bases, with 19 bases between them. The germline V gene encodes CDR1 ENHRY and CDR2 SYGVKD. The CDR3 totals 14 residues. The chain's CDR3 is CAISEGEEVGREFF. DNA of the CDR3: TGTGCCATCAGTGAGGGGGAGGAGGTGGGCCGGGAGTTCTTC.

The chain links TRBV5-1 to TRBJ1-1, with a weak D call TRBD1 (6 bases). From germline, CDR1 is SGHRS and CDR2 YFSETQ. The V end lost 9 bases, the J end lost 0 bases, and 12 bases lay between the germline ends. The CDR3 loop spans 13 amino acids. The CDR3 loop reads CATRQEMNTEAFF. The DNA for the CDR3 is TGCGCCACAAGACAGGAGATGAACACTGAAGCTTTCTTT.

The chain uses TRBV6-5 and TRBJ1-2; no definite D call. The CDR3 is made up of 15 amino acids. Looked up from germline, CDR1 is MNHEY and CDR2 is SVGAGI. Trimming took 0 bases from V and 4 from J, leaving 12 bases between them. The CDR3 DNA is TGTGCCAGCAGTTACTCGTCTGTCCAGCTCTATGGCTACACCTTC. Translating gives CASSYSSVQLYGYTF.

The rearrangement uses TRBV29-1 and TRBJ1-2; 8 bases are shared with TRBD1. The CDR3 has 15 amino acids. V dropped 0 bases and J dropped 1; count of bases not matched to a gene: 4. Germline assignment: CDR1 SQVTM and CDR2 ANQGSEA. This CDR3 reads CSVEESGGDNYGYTF. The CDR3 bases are TGCAGCGTTGAAGAGTCAGGGGGCGATAACTATGGCTACACCTTC.

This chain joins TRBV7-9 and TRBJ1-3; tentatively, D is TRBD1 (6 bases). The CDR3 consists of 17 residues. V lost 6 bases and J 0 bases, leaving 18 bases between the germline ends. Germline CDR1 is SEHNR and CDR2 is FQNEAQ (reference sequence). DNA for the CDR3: TGTGCCAGCAGATTTTTTTCACAGGGAGTCTCTGGAAACACCATATATTTT. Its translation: CASRFFSQGVSGNTIYF.

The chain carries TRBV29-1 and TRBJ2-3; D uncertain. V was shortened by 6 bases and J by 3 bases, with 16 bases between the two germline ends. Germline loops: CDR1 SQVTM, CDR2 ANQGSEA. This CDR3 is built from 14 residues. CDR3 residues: CSVLTQIATDTQYF. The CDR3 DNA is TGCAGCGTCCTCACCCAAATCGCAACAGATACGCAGTATTTT.

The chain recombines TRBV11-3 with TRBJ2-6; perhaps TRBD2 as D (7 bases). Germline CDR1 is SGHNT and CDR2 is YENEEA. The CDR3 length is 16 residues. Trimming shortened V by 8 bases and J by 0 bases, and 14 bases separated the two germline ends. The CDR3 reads CASSGGAYSGANVLTF. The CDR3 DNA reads TGTGCCAGCTCTGGGGGGGCCTACTCTGGGGCCAACGTCCTGACTTTC.

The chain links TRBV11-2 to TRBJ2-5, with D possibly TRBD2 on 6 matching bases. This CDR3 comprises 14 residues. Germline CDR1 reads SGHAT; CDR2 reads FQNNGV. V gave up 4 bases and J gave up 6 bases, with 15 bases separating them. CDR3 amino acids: CASSWSGGEKTQYF. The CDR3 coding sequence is TGTGCCAGCAGCTGGTCCGGGGGAGAAAAGACCCAGTACTTC.

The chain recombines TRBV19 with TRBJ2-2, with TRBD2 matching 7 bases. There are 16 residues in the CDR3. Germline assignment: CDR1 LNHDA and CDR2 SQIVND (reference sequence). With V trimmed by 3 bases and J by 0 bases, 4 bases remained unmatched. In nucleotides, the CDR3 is TGTGCCAGTAGTATGCGCGGGAGAACGAACACCGGGGAGCTGTTTTTT. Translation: CASSMRGRTNTGELFF.

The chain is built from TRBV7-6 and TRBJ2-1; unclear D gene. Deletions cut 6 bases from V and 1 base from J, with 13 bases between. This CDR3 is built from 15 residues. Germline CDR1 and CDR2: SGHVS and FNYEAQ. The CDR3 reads CASSATDGSYNEQFF. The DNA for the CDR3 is TGTGCCAGCAGTGCAACGGACGGTTCCTACAATGAGCAGTTCTTC.

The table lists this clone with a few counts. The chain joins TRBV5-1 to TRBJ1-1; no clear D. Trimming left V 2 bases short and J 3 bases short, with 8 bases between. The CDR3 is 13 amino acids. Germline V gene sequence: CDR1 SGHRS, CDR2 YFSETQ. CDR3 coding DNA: TGCGCCAGCAGCTTTCGGGCGGACACTGAAGCTTTCTTT. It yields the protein CASSFRADTEAFF.

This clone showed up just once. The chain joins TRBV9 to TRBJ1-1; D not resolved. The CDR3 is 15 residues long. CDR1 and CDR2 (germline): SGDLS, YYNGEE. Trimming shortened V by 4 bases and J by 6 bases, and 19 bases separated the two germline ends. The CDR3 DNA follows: TGTGCCAGCAGCCTTCGACCCCACGGATACGCTGAAGCTTTCTTT. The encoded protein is CASSLRPHGYAEAFF. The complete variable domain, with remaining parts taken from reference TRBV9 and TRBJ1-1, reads DSGVTQTPKHLITATGQRVTLRCSPRSGDLSVYWYQQSLDQGLQFLIQYYNGEERAKGNILERFSAQQFPDLHSELNLSSLELGDSALYFCASSLRPHGYAEAFFGQGTRLTVV.

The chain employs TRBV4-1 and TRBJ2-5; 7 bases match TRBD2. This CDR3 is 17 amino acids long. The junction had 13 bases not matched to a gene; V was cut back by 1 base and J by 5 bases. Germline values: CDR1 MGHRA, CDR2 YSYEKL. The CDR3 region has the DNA TGCGCCAGCAGCCAAGCTCTCAATGGCCAGGGAGGGGAGACCCAGTACTTC. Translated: CASSQALNGQGGETQYF.

The CDR3 spells CSATQGSADTQYF. CDR3 DNA: TGCAGCGCAACTCAAGGGTCCGCAGATACGCAGTATTTT. V gene TRBV29-1 combines with J gene TRBJ2-3; D not resolved. CDR1 is SQVTM and CDR2 is ANQGSEA in the germline V gene. The V end lost 7 bases, the J end lost 4 bases, and 15 bases lay between the germline ends. The CDR3 runs to 13 residues.

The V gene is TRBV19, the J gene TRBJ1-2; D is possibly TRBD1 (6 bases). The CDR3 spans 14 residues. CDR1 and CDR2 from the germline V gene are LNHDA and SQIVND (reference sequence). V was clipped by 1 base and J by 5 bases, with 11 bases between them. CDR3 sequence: CASSIGAQGYGYTF. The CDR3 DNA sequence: TGTGCCAGTAGTATAGGGGCACAGGGTTATGGCTACACCTTC.

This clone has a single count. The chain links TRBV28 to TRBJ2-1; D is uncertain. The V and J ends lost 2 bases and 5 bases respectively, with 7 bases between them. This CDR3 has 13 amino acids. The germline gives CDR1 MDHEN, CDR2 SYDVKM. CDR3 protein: CASSLRINNEQFF. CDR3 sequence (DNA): TGTGCCAGCAGTTTAAGGATCAACAATGAGCAGTTCTTC.

This CDR3 is CASSPYAVGVANTEAFF. CDR3 nucleotide sequence: TGTGCCAGCTCACCTTATGCGGTTGGGGTTGCGAACACTGAAGCTTTCTTT. The chain employs TRBV18 and TRBJ1-1; D uncertain. This CDR3 region has 17 residues. The V gene lost 3 bases and the J gene lost 1 base, with 18 bases spanning the gap. Per germline, CDR1 KGHSH and CDR2 LQKENI.

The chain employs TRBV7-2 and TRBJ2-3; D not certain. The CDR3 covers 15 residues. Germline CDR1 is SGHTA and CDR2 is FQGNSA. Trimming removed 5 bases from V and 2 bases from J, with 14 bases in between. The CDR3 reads CASSQPTYATDTQYF. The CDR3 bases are TGTGCCAGCAGCCAACCGACTTACGCCACAGATACGCAGTATTTT.

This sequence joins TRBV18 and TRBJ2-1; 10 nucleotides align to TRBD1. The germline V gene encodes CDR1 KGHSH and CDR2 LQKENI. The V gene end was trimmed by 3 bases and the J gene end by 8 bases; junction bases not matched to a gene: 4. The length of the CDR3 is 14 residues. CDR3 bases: TGTGCCAGCTCACCCGGGACAGGGGCGTATGAGCAGTTCTTC. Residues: CASSPGTGAYEQFF.

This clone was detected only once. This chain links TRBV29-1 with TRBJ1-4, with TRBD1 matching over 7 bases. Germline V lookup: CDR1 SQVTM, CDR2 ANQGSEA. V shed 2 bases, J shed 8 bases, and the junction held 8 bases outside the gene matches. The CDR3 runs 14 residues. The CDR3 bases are TGCAGCGTTGAAAGGGGGGGACAGAGAGAAAAACTGTTTTTT. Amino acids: CSVERGGQREKLFF. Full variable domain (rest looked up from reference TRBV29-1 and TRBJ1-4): SAVISQKPSRDICQRGTSLTIQCQVDSQVTMMFWYRQQPGQSLTLIATANQGSEATYESGFVIDKFPISRPNLTFSTLTVSNMSPEDSSIYLCSVERGGQREKLFFGSGTQLSVL.